This TCR beta chain was profiled in a study of CD8+ T cells in alopecia areata. Sequencing templates came from extracted RNA that was reverse transcribed into cDNA. Sequencing used immunoSEQ multiplex PCR; TCRdb keeps in-frame clones, though not all of them. This table has more than 150,000 clones, 50% to 75% appearing once. The sorting of PBMCs gave CD4+ and CD8+ T cells. The V end lost 0 bases, the J end lost 4 bases, and 15 bases lay between the germline ends. There are 15 residues in the CDR3. Germline V gene data show CDR1 as SQVTM and CDR2 as ANQGSEA. This clone was detected once. This clonotype was obtained from a human donor with alopecia areata. Material: CD4+ T cells sorted from blood, obtained at week 0. The V call is TRBV29-1, the J call TRBJ1-2; no clear D gene. As DNA, the CDR3 is TGCAGCGTTGAAGATGGCGGACGATTCCCCTATGGCTACACCTTC. This translates into CSVEDGGRFPYGYTF.